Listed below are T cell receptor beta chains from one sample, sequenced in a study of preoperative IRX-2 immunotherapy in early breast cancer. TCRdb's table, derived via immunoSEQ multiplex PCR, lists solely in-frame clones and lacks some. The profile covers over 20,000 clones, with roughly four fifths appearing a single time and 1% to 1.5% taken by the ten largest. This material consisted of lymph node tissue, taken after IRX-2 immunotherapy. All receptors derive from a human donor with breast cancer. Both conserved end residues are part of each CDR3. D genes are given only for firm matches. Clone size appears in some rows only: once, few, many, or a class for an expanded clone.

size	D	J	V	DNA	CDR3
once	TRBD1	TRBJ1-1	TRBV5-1	TGCGCCAGCAGCGGGGGGACAGGAGGCACTGAAGCTTTCTTT	CASSGGTGGTEAFF
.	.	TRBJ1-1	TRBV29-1	TGCAGCGCCGATCTGGGTGGGACTGAAGCTTTCTTT	CSADLGGTEAFF
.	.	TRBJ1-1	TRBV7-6	TGTGCCAGCAGCTTCAATCTCCGACAGGTGGGAGCTTTCTTT	CASSFNLRQVGAFF
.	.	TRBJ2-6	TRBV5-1	TGCGCCAGCAGCTGGAGAGGGGATGGGGTCAACGTCCTGACTTTC	CASSWRGDGVNVLTF
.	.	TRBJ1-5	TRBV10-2	TGCGCCAGCAGTTCGACCTTCAGGCAGCCCCAGCATTTT	CASSSTFRQPQHF
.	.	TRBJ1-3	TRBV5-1	TGCGCCAGCAGTGTTGGGACTGGCGGAAACACCATATATTTT	CASSVGTGGNTIYF
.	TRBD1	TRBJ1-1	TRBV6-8	TGTGCCAGCAGTTACGCCCTTGGGACAGGGAACACTGAAGCTTTCTTT	CASSYALGTGNTEAFF
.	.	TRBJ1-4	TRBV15	TGTGCCACCAGCAGCCGGGGCGTGCGTGAAAAACTGTTTTTT	CATSSRGVREKLFF
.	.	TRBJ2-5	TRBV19	TGTGCCAGTAGTCGACAGCAAGAGACCCAGTACTTC	CASSRQQETQYF
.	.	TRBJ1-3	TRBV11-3	TGTGCCAGCAGCTTAGAGAAGGGCTTGGCTGGAAACACCATATATTTT	CASSLEKGLAGNTIYF